The sequence of this TCR beta chain was determined in a study of cytomegalovirus exposure and HLA in healthy donors. Study-level results: Most observed TCR sequences were rare, whereas some public TCRs were detected in many donors. Reported results showed that the classifier diagnosed cytomegalovirus status with high specificity and sensitivity. Cytomegalovirus-associated status was assigned to about 180 TCR beta chains.

Only in-frame clones appear in the TCRdb table, and some are missing; sequencing was by immunoSEQ multiplex PCR. This sample has roughly 70,000 clones; approximately 86% occur once, and the top ten carry 2.5% to 3%. This clone was observed a few times. Its matching antigen is unknown. V dropped 7 bases and J dropped 4 bases, with 13 bases sitting between them. Germline assignment: CDR1 MNHEY and CDR2 SVGAGI. CDR3 size: 13 residues. The sequenced sample consisted of PBMCs. The J gene is TRBJ1-2, the V gene TRBV6-5, with D possibly being TRBD1 (6 bases). This clonotype was sampled from a man between 25 and 39 years old in good health and CMV-seronegative. The DNA of the CDR3 is TGTGCCAGCACTAGGCAGGGGTCCTATGGCTACACCTTC. Its translation is CASTRQGSYGYTF.